The subject of this entry is one TCR beta chain. What it recognizes is unknown. The length of the CDR3 is 11 residues. Germline V gene data show CDR1 as SNHLY and CDR2 as FYNNEI. V dropped 7 bases and J dropped 7 bases, with 10 bases sitting between them. These data are taken from a study of beta chain features in type 1 diabetes. Turning to the study itself: Examined across all samples were roughly 110,000,000 sorted cells. Study observations and caveats: Type 1 diabetes patients had moderately but significantly shorter TCRB CDR3s in all four CD4+ subsets.

Reverse transcribing all isolated RNA meant expressed TCRB transcripts were sequenced. Sequenced by immunoSEQ multiplex PCR; TCRdb stores in-frame clones only, minus some. This table holds 300,000 or so clones, roughly 13% found once. The sequencing sample was made of naive CD4+ T cells from blood. The receptor was isolated from a woman between 18 and 29 years old with type 1 diabetes. This rearrangement joins TRBV2 to TRBJ1-2, with D possibly TRBD1 on 5 matching bases. CDR3 loop: CASTSQGGYTF. CDR3 bases: TGTGCCAGCACTTCCCAGGGTGGCTACACCTTC. Complete variable domain (other parts from reference TRBV2 and TRBJ1-2): EPEVTQTPSHQVTQMGQEVILRCVPISNHLYFYWYRQILGQKVEFLVSFYNNEISEKSEIFDDQFSVERPDGSNFTLKIRSTKLEDSAMYFCASTSQGGYTFGSGTRLTVV.